The rows below give T cell receptor beta chains drawn from one sample of a study of blood T cells in healthy people across ages. TCRdb ran MiXCR on the 5' RACE reads and lists one entry per CDR3 protein. Altogether around 1,600,000 distinct CDR3 sequences are present, under 55% being singletons, with the ten largest covering less than 5%. The sample taken for sequencing was blood. The receptors here all came from a woman aged 18-35 years in good health. Both conserved end residues are part of each CDR3. The D gene is left open where the match is weak. Clone size appears in some rows only: once, few, many, or a class for an expanded clone.

NA | TRBJ1-4 | TRBV20-1 | TRBD1 | TGCAGTGCTATGGACAGGGGTGCTAATGAAAAACTGTTTTTT | CSAMDRGANEKLFF
few | TRBJ2-7 | TRBV10-3 | TRBD2 | TGTGCCATCAGTGAGTCGGGACTAGCGGGGACCTACGAGCAGTACTTC | CAISESGLAGTYEQYF
few | TRBJ1-5 | TRBV6-8 | NA | TGTGCCAGCAGAAGGACGGGGGGAAAGTGCAATCAGCCCCAGCATTTT | CASRRTGGKCNQPQHF
NA | TRBJ2-1 | TRBV24-1 | TRBD2 | TGTGCCACCAGTGACCGATTTCCAGCGGGAGGATCGTACAATGAGCAGTTCTTC | CATSDRFPAGGSYNEQFF
few | TRBJ1-5 | TRBV10-3 | NA | TGTGCCATCAGTGGGGCAGCAGGGCAGCCCCAGCATTTT | CAISGAAGQPQHF
NA | TRBJ1-5 | TRBV28 | NA | TGTGCCAGCAGTCCCTCCGGGGGGGGCAATCAGCCCCAGCATTTT | CASSPSGGGNQPQHF
NA | TRBJ1-3 | TRBV11-2 | NA | TGTGCCAGCAGCTTAGGCACGAGCTCTGGAAACACCATATATTTT | CASSLGTSSGNTIYF
NA | TRBJ2-6 | TRBV12-3/TRBV12-4 | TRBD2 | TGTGCCAGCAGTTTATACCGGGGACTAGGTGGGGCCAACGTCCTGACTTTC | CASSLYRGLGGANVLTF
many | TRBJ2-1 | TRBV20-1 | TRBD2 | TGCAGTGCTAGACCTGGACTAGCGACGAATGAGCAGTTCTTC | CSARPGLATNEQFF
few | TRBJ2-7 | TRBV6-1 | NA | TGTGCCAGCAGCCTTACTGGTTCCCTATCCTCCGAGCAGTACTTC | CASSLTGSLSSEQYF
few | TRBJ2-7 | TRBV7-2 | TRBD2 | TGTGCCACTAGGGCGGTGGGGACTAGAGGTATCGAGCAGTACTTC | CATRAVGTRGIEQYF
NA | TRBJ2-1 | TRBV7-8 | NA | TGTGCCAGCAGCCCAGGGCGGGCGGCCTCTCGGCGTGAGCAGTTCTTC | CASSPGRAASRREQFF
NA | TRBJ1-5 | TRBV6-1 | TRBD1 | TGTGCCAGCAGCGACAGGGACAGGGGGCAACAGCCCCAGCATTTT | CASSDRDRGQQPQHF
few | TRBJ2-1 | TRBV27 | TRBD2 | TGTGCCAGCACTCCTTCGGCGGGGGTTTTCTCCTACAATGAGCAGTTCTTC | CASTPSAGVFSYNEQFF
NA | TRBJ2-7 | TRBV7-9 | TRBD1 | TGTGCCAGCAGCTTAGGTCTCTACCAGGGGGCGAGGTTGTACGAGCAGTACTTC | CASSLGLYQGARLYEQYF
few | TRBJ2-3 | TRBV24-1 | NA | TGTGCCACCAGTGATCCCCCGCTGGATACGCAGTATTTT | CATSDPPLDTQYF
few | TRBJ1-5 | TRBV27 | NA | TGTGCCAGCAGTTTAAGACAAAATCAGCCCCAGCATTTT | CASSLRQNQPQHF
NA | TRBJ2-1 | TRBV4-1 | NA | TGCGCCAGCAGCCAAGTCGGCGGGAAAACCTACAATGAGCAGTTCTTC | CASSQVGGKTYNEQFF
NA | TRBJ2-1 | TRBV7-9 | NA | TGTGCCAGCTGGGACAACCGGACCCCAAGAAATAATGAGCAGTTCTTC | CASWDNRTPRNNEQFF
NA | TRBJ2-5 | TRBV20-1 | NA | TGCAGTGCTTACGCCGGGACAAAAGAGACCCAGTACTTC | CSAYAGTKETQYF